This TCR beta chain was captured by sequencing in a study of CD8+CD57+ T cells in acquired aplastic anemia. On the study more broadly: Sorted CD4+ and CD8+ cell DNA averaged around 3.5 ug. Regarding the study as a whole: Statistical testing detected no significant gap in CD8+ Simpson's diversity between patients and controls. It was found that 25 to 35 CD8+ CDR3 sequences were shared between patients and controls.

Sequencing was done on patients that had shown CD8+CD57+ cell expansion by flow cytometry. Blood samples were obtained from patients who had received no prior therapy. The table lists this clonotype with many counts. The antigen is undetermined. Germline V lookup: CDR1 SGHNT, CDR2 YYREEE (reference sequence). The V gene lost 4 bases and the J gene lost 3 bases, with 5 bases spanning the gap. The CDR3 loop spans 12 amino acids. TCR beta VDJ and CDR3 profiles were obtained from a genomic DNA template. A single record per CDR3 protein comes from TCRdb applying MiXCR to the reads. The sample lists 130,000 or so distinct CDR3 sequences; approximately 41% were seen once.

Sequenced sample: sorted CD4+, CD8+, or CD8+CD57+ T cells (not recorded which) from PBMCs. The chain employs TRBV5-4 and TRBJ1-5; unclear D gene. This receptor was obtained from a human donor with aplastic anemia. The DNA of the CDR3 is TGTGCCAGCAGCGTAGACAATCAGCCCCAGCATTTT. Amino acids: CASSVDNQPQHF. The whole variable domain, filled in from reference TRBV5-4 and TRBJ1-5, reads ETGVTQSPTHLIKTRGQQVTLRCSSQSGHNTVSWYQQALGQGPQFIFQYYREEENGRGNFPPRFSGLQFPNYSSELNVNALELDDSALYLCASSVDNQPQHFGDGTRLSIL.